These 19 T cell receptor beta chains were all obtained from the same sample, sequenced in a study of blood T cell repertoires in COVID-19. Libraries were prepared by immunoSEQ multiplex PCR; TCRdb keeps only in-frame clonotypes and omits some of them. The table shows a few hundred thousand clones, with roughly 90% occurring only once. Sequenced sample: peripheral blood. These receptors all come from a woman in her 30s with COVID-19, enrolled during active disease.

V is TRBV11-3 and J is TRBJ1-1; 8 nucleotides match TRBD1. Germline V gives CDR1 SGHNT, CDR2 YENEEA. CDR3 length: 14 amino acids. V was clipped by 3 bases and J by 5 bases; unmatched bases: 5. The CDR3: CASSLRTGRTEAFF. In DNA, the CDR3 is TGTGCCAGCAGCTTGCGGACAGGGCGGACTGAAGCTTTCTTT.

The chain couples TRBV15 to TRBJ2-5, with 9 bases identical to TRBD2. This CDR3 region has 17 residues. Germline CDR1 LNHNV, CDR2 YYDKDF (reference sequence). The junction had 6 bases not matched to a gene; V was cut back by 1 base and J by 0 bases. In DNA, the CDR3 is TGTGCCACCAGCAGAGGGTCTAGCGGGGCATACCAAGAGACCCAGTACTTC. Translation gives CATSRGSSGAYQETQYF.

This chain links TRBV14 with TRBJ2-5; a weak D match, TRBD2 (7 bases). V lost 0 bases to trimming and J lost 1 base, with 15 bases between them. The length of the CDR3 is 17 residues. Germline V gene lookup returns CDR1 SGHDN and CDR2 FVKESK. The CDR3 region is CASSQEFGGAFQETQYF. CDR3 DNA: TGTGCCAGCAGCCAAGAATTTGGGGGGGCCTTCCAAGAGACCCAGTACTTC.

This chain joins TRBV19 and TRBJ2-1; no clear D gene. Trimming pared 9 bases from V and 4 bases from J, leaving 19 bases between. The germline gives CDR1 LNHDA, CDR2 SQIVND (reference sequence). The CDR3 spans 15 residues. CDR3 loop: CASRDTPFSYNEQFF. The DNA for the CDR3 is TGTGCCAGCCGTGACACCCCCTTCTCTTACAATGAGCAGTTCTTC.

V is TRBV29-1 and J is TRBJ2-1, with 7 bases matching TRBD2. The V gene's germline CDR1 is SQVTM and CDR2 ANQGSEA. V lost 5 bases and J lost 4; bases outside the gene matches: 5. The length of the CDR3 is 13 residues. CDR3 loop: CSVRAGTYNEQFF. Written as DNA, the CDR3 is TGCAGCGTTAGAGCGGGAACTTACAATGAGCAGTTCTTC.

As DNA, the CDR3 is TGTGCCAGCAGGAACCGTGGGACTAGCGCAGATACGCAGTATTTT. Translated, it gives CASRNRGTSADTQYF. The V call is TRBV27, the J call TRBJ2-3, with 10 nucleotides matching TRBD2. CDR1 and CDR2 (germline): MNHEY, SMNVEV (reference sequence). This CDR3 has 15 residues. J was trimmed by 4 bases and V by 6 bases; bases with no gene match: 7.

The chain carries TRBV4-2 and TRBJ2-7, with 8 positions matching TRBD2. There are 15 residues in the CDR3. With V trimmed by 4 bases and J by 3 bases, 8 bases remained unmatched. Germline V gene lookup returns CDR1 LGHNA and CDR2 YNFKEQ. The CDR3 coding sequence is TGTGCCAGCAGCCTTTTAGCGGGGACCAACTACGAGCAGTACTTC. This encodes CASSLLAGTNYEQYF.

V and J are TRBV6-6 and TRBJ1-2, with 10 bases lining up with TRBD1. The V and J ends lost 6 bases and 6 bases, in that order; junction bases with no gene match: 7. The CDR3 totals 14 residues. Germline CDR1 is MNHNY and CDR2 is SVGAGI (reference sequence). The CDR3 sequence is CASRDRGHMDGYTF. In nucleotides, the CDR3 is TGTGCCAGCAGAGACAGGGGGCACATGGATGGCTACACCTTC.

This chain connects TRBV18 to TRBJ2-3; weak D call: TRBD1 (6 bases). The V end lost 2 bases, the J end lost 2 bases, and 11 bases lay between the germline ends. The CDR3 loop spans 15 amino acids. CDR1 and CDR2 (germline): KGHSH, LQKENI. This CDR3 is CASSPTGHITDTQYF. CDR3 DNA sequence: TGTGCCAGCTCACCAACGGGACACATCACAGATACGCAGTATTTT. Variable domain in full (rest from reference TRBV18 and TRBJ2-3): NAGVMQNPRHLVRRRGQEARLRCSPMKGHSHVYWYRQLPEEGLKFMVYLQKENIIDESGMPKERFSAEFPKEGPSILRIQQVVRGDSAAYFCASSPTGHITDTQYFGPGTRLTVL.

The chain has TRBV11-3 and TRBJ2-4; 8 positions agree with TRBD2. Trimming took 10 bases from V and 0 from J; bases not matched to a gene: 23. This CDR3 is 20 amino acids long. From germline, CDR1 is SGHNT and CDR2 YENEEA. The CDR3 protein is CATRLKRGGLFFLAKNIQYF. CDR3 DNA: TGTGCCACCCGACTAAAACGGGGGGGTCTCTTCTTCCTAGCCAAAAACATTCAGTACTTC.

The chain employs TRBV3-1 (or the pseudogene TRBV3-2) and TRBJ2-1, with 7 bases that match TRBD2. Germline assignment: CDR1 LGHDT and CDR2 YNNKEL (reference sequence). V lost 0 bases and J lost 6; bases outside the gene matches: 2. This CDR3 comprises 14 residues. The CDR3 reads CASSQDRLANEQFF. CDR3 DNA sequence: TGTGCCAGCAGCCAAGATCGACTAGCCAATGAGCAGTTCTTC.

V usage is TRBV11-3 and J usage is TRBJ2-7; D perhaps matches TRBD1 (5 bases). CDR1 is SGHNT and CDR2 is YENEEA in the germline V gene. The CDR3 extends over 15 amino acids. V was trimmed by 0 bases and J by 4 bases, leaving 13 bases between them. CDR3 in amino acids: CASSLDGYRWYEQYV. In nucleotides, the CDR3 is TGTGCCAGCAGCTTAGACGGCTACAGGTGGTACGAGCAGTACGTC.

This chain connects TRBV9 to TRBJ2-1, with a tentative D call TRBD2 (5 bases). With 0 bases removed from V and 10 bases from J, the gap between germline ends came to 8 bases. CDR1 SGDLS and CDR2 YYNGEE come from the germline V gene. The CDR3 has 12 amino acids. The CDR3 coding sequence is TGTGCCAGCAGCGTAGGTAGCGTCGAGCAGTTCTTC. Translating it yields CASSVGSVEQFF.

The chain employs TRBV11-3 and TRBJ2-5, with D perhaps TRBD2 (5 bases). There are 14 residues in the CDR3. Germline CDR1 SGHNT, CDR2 YENEEA. V lost 4 bases and J 5 bases, leaving 14 bases between the germline ends. DNA of the CDR3: TGTGCCAGCAGCTCATGGACCGGGATGGAGACCCAGTACTTC. This codes for CASSSWTGMETQYF.

V is TRBV6-2 or TRBV6-3 and J is TRBJ1-5, with TRBD1 identical over 8 bases. Trimming cost V 6 bases and J 7 bases; bases outside gene matches: 11. Germline lookup yields CDR1 MNHEY and CDR2 SVGEGT. This CDR3 has 15 residues. The CDR3 DNA sequence: TGTGCCAGCAGCTGGGGTCAGGGGGCTTACCAGCCCCAGCATTTT. This translates into CASSWGQGAYQPQHF.

V is TRBV15 and J is TRBJ1-1; 10 positions match TRBD1. The CDR3 is 16 residues long. With V trimmed by 4 bases and J by 0 bases, 5 bases remained unmatched. Per the germline V gene, CDR1 is LNHNV and CDR2 is YYDKDF (reference sequence). The CDR3 sequence: CATSTWDRGMNTEAFF. The CDR3 DNA reads as TGTGCCACCAGCACTTGGGACAGGGGCATGAACACTGAAGCTTTCTTT.

This rearrangement joins TRBV18 to TRBJ2-4, with D maybe TRBD1 (6 bases). CDR1 and CDR2 (germline): KGHSH, LQKENI. V dropped 3 bases and J dropped 6 bases, with 9 bases sitting between them. The CDR3 is 13 residues long. CDR3 sequence: CASSPVDRNIQYF. CDR3 coding DNA: TGTGCCAGCTCACCGGTGGACAGAAACATTCAGTACTTC.

The V and J genes are TRBV5-5 and TRBJ2-2; the match to TRBD2 covers 8 bases. The V gene's germline CDR1 is SGHKS and CDR2 YYEKEE (reference sequence). The junction had 9 bases not matched to a gene; V was cut back by 5 bases and J by 6 bases. The CDR3 spans 15 residues. The CDR3 protein is CASSTLARGAGELFF. The CDR3 DNA follows: TGTGCCAGCAGTACACTAGCGCGGGGGGCCGGGGAGCTGTTTTTT.

The chain is built from TRBV2 and TRBJ2-3; a possible D gene is TRBD2 (6 bases). V was trimmed by 2 bases and J by 1 base, leaving 16 bases between them. The germline V gene encodes CDR1 SNHLY and CDR2 FYNNEI. The CDR3 totals 17 residues. The CDR3 loop is CASSEMFGWGGTDTQYF. The DNA for the CDR3 is TGTGCCAGCAGTGAAATGTTTGGTTGGGGGGGCACAGATACGCAGTATTTT.